This T cell receptor beta chain was sequenced for a study of PD-1 blockade in classical Hodgkin lymphoma. Findings of the study overall: Patients who initiated nivolumab within 1 year of ASCT were excluded. A significant rise in TCR diversity was seen by C4D1 for CD4+ cells but not for CD8+ cells. Complete responders possessed baseline diversity comparable to newly diagnosed patients.

The CDR3 extends over 16 amino acids. Trimming cost V 6 bases and J 4 bases, with 20 bases left between them. CDR1 and CDR2 from the germline V gene are ENHRY and SYGVKD. Libraries were prepared by immunoSEQ multiplex PCR; TCRdb keeps only in-frame clonotypes and omits some of them. The data hold about 20,000 clones, with roughly 80% observed a single time. Every patient relapsed after autologous stem cell transplantation, and brentuximab vedotin exposure varied. Patients' outcomes at their best amounted to complete response, partial response or progressive disease. Details on this clone: Its antigen remains unknown.

Sequences were derived from peripheral blood mononuclear cells (PBMCs), sampled at baseline. The receptor was derived from a human donor with classical Hodgkin lymphoma. The chain is built from TRBV10-3 and TRBJ2-3; possible D gene TRBD2, 5 bases. The CDR3 DNA follows: TGTGCCATCAGCCCCCGGGATTCCTTTAGGGCAGATACGCAGTATTTT. Its translation is CAISPRDSFRADTQYF.